The 6 T cell receptor beta chains in this list originate from one sample, sequenced in a study of T cells after yellow fever vaccination. TCRdb fed the 5' RACE reads into MiXCR, producing one record per CDR3 protein. The data contain about 63,000 distinct CDR3 sequences, roughly 7.4% of them singletons. Sequenced material: CD8+ T cells sorted from PBMCs, taken 15 days after the yellow fever booster vaccination. These receptor sequences come from a man aged 30 to 45 who received the YFV17D yellow fever vaccine.

This clonotype has ten or more counts. The chain employs TRBV11-2 and TRBJ2-1, with D possibly matching TRBD2 (6 bases). The CDR3 is 16 residues long. Germline V gene lookup returns CDR1 SGHAT and CDR2 FQNNGV. Trimming left V 5 bases short and J 10 bases short, with 24 bases between. CDR3 sequence (DNA): TGTGCCAGCAGCCCCCGCACTAGCCAGACCGCATTAGAGCAGTTCTTC. Its translation is CASSPRTSQTALEQFF.

This clonotype was seen at least ten times. The chain carries TRBV5-1 and TRBJ2-1; D is uncertain. The CDR3 is made up of 14 amino acids. V dropped 0 bases and J dropped 3 bases, with 7 bases sitting between them. Germline V gene data show CDR1 as SGHRS and CDR2 as YFSETQ. The CDR3 DNA reads as TGCGCCAGCAGCTTGGCGGGTAGCTACAATGAGCAGTTCTTC. This codes for CASSLAGSYNEQFF. Based on the CDR3 plus reference TRBV5-1 and TRBJ2-1, the full variable domain is KAGVTQTPRYLIKTRGQQVTLSCSPISGHRSVSWYQQTPGQGLQFLFEYFSETQRNKGNFPGRFSGRQFSNSRSEMNVSTLELGDSALYLCASSLAGSYNEQFFGPGTRLTVL.

Concerning this clonotype: One base away lies a much larger clone, so this may be a sequencing read error. The CDR3: CASSITGTSVYEQYF. CDR3 sequence (DNA): TGTGCCAGCAGTATAACCGGGACTAGCGTCTACGAGCAGTACTTC. This chain uses TRBV27 with TRBJ2-7, with 10 bases fitting TRBD2. Germline V CDR1 and CDR2: MNHEY, SMNVEV (reference sequence). The ends lost 5 bases at V and 3 bases at J; junction bases unmatched: 7. The CDR3 runs 15 residues.

This clonotype was seen many times. The chain carries TRBV13 and TRBJ2-1; 11 bases map to TRBD2. CDR3 length: 14 amino acids. From germline, CDR1 is PRHDT and CDR2 FYEKMQ (reference sequence). The V and J ends lost 5 bases and 10 bases, in that order; junction bases with no gene match: 7. Here the CDR3 reads CASSLIAGGTEQFF. DNA for the CDR3: TGTGCCAGCAGCCTGATAGCGGGAGGGACCGAGCAGTTCTTC.

This clonotype showed up many times. The chain recombines TRBV7-9 with TRBJ1-3, with a weak D call TRBD1 (5 bases). V was shortened by 1 base and J by 4 bases, with 8 bases between the two germline ends. The CDR3 has 14 residues. Looked up from germline, CDR1 is SEHNR and CDR2 is FQNEAQ (reference sequence). The CDR3 coding sequence is TGTGCCAGCAGCTTAGGAGGGGCCGGAAACACCATATATTTT. Encoded protein: CASSLGGAGNTIYF.

This clonotype was found many times. V gene TRBV5-1 combines with J gene TRBJ2-1; 13 bases line up with TRBD2. The CDR3 has 18 amino acids. Germline V gives CDR1 SGHRS, CDR2 YFSETQ. V shed 3 bases, J shed 10 bases, and the junction held 16 bases outside the gene matches. CDR3 sequence reads: CASSSGTSGVAGFSEQFF. CDR3 coding DNA: TGCGCCAGCAGCTCCGGGACTAGCGGGGTTGCGGGTTTTTCGGAGCAGTTCTTC.